The 16 T cell receptor beta chains below all came from one sample that was sequenced in a study of blood T cells in healthy people across ages. Alongside a J-beta primer mix, a sample-barcoded 5' primer served in a second PCR lasting roughly 7 to 11 cycles. TCRdb redid the calling of the 5' RACE reads with MiXCR, one entry per CDR3 protein. The sample lists under 2 million distinct CDR3 sequences, about 32% occurring once. Material: blood. Receptor source: a woman aged 25-40 years in good health.

The chain uses TRBV10-2 and TRBJ2-1; no reliable D call. Germline-derived CDR1 and CDR2 are WSHSY and SAAADI. With 8 bases removed from V and 6 bases from J, the gap between germline ends came to 20 bases. The CDR3 has 15 amino acids. The CDR3 protein is CASGSKSGPINEQFF. CDR3 nucleotide sequence: TGCGCCAGCGGGTCGAAATCCGGGCCTATCAATGAGCAGTTCTTC.

This clonotype came up a few times. The chain employs TRBV10-2 and TRBJ2-7, with 9 positions matching TRBD2. Germline V gene data show CDR1 as WSHSY and CDR2 as SAAADI. J was trimmed by 1 base and V by 3 bases; bases with no gene match: 7. CDR3 length equals 16 residues. The CDR3 coding sequence is TGCGCCAGCAGTGATGTGATGACTAGCGGATCCTACGAGCAGTACTTC. Protein product: CASSDVMTSGSYEQYF.

This chain connects TRBV5-1 to TRBJ2-7, with D possibly matching TRBD1 (7 bases). Per the germline V gene, CDR1 is SGHRS and CDR2 is YFSETQ. The CDR3 has 14 residues. V lost 8 bases, J lost 1 base, and 16 bases lay in between. CDR3 protein: CASARAGGSYEQYF. The CDR3 DNA follows: TGCGCCAGTGCCCGGGCAGGGGGGTCCTACGAGCAGTACTTC.

The chain recombines TRBV27 with TRBJ2-1; 8 nucleotides agree with TRBD1. The CDR3 extends over 16 amino acids. CDR1 is MNHEY, CDR2 SMNVEV, per germline (reference sequence). V gave up 5 bases and J gave up 9 bases; unmatched junction bases: 15. The CDR3 loop reads CASSPGQGALDGEQFF. In nucleotides, the CDR3 is TGTGCCAGCAGTCCGGGCCAGGGGGCGCTCGACGGTGAGCAGTTCTTC.

V and J are TRBV28 and TRBJ2-5; TRBD1 aligns across 10 bases. The DNA end is a closer match to TRBJ2-7, so the J assignment may be wrong. This CDR3 contains 16 residues. Germline V CDR1 and CDR2: MDHEN, SYDVKM. CDR3 protein: CASSSLGTGEPIEQYF. The CDR3 DNA sequence: TGTGCCAGCAGTTCCCTCGGGACAGGGGAACCCATCGAGCAGTACTTC.

The table lists this clonotype with a few counts. This sequence joins TRBV12-3 or TRBV12-4 and TRBJ2-1, with 13 bases lining up with TRBD2. The CDR3 runs to 17 residues. The V and J ends lost 4 bases and 6 bases, in that order; junction bases with no gene match: 9. CDR3 sequence reads: CASSYGTSGTTPNEQFF. CDR3 sequence (DNA): TGTGCCAGCAGTTACGGGACTAGCGGGACCACCCCCAATGAGCAGTTCTTC.

This clonotype was seen more than once but under ten times. V gene TRBV12-3 or TRBV12-4 combines with J gene TRBJ1-1, with D maybe TRBD1 (5 bases). Trimming took 5 bases from V and 1 from J, leaving 17 bases between them. The CDR3 loop spans 16 amino acids. CDR3 loop: CASSPRAGKTNTEAFF. The CDR3, as DNA: TGTGCCAGCAGTCCTCGGGCAGGGAAGACGAACACTGAAGCTTTCTTT.

This clonotype was found a few times. This sequence joins TRBV5-6 and TRBJ1-1; the D is unclear. This CDR3 region has 13 residues. Germline V lookup: CDR1 SGHDT, CDR2 YYEEEE. V gave up 4 bases and J gave up 3 bases, with 10 bases separating them. The CDR3 DNA sequence: TGTGCCAGCAGCCGCGGTATTGACACTGAAGCTTTCTTT. This sequence encodes CASSRGIDTEAFF.

Regarding this clonotype: Given a much more abundant clone one base away, this may be a read error. The V call is TRBV5-1, the J call TRBJ2-3; D gene unclear. The CDR3 covers 13 residues. Germline CDR1 SGHRS, CDR2 YFSETQ. V lost 6 bases and J 0 bases, leaving 8 bases between the germline ends. CDR3 sequence (DNA): TGCGCCAGCAACCACTCTAGCACAGATACGCAGTATTTT. Amino acid sequence: CASNHSSTDTQYF.

This clonotype was seen ten or more times. This chain links TRBV4-1 with TRBJ2-7; D may be TRBD2 (6 bases). The CDR3 is 16 amino acids. Trimming stripped 1 base from V and 5 bases from J, with 18 bases between. Germline CDR1 MGHRA, CDR2 YSYEKL. The CDR3 is CASSQGWGLGYDEQYF. The CDR3 DNA reads TGCGCCAGCAGCCAAGGGTGGGGACTGGGGTACGACGAGCAGTACTTC.

This clonotype was found a few times. The chain joins TRBV3-1 to TRBJ2-5; 8 positions match TRBD2. This CDR3 has 15 amino acids. CDR1 and CDR2 (germline): LGHDT, YNNKEL (reference sequence). The junction had 6 bases not matched to a gene; V was cut back by 4 bases and J by 2 bases. The CDR3 protein is CASSPGGTSQETQYF. CDR3 nucleotide sequence: TGTGCCAGCAGCCCGGGAGGGACTTCTCAAGAGACCCAGTACTTC.

This clonotype was observed a few times. The rearrangement uses TRBV20-1 and TRBJ2-1, with 7 positions matching TRBD1. The germline V gene has CDR1 DFQATT and CDR2 SNEGSKA (reference sequence). The CDR3 contains 13 residues. Trimming took 6 bases from V and 8 from J; bases not matched to a gene: 10. The CDR3 reads CSAGQASRYEQFF. CDR3 bases: TGCAGTGCCGGACAGGCTAGCCGGTATGAGCAGTTCTTC.

The V and J genes are TRBV27 and TRBJ2-3; D is ambiguous. The germline V gene has CDR1 MNHEY and CDR2 SMNVEV (reference sequence). CDR3 length: 14 amino acids. Trimming removed 6 bases from V and 6 bases from J, with 16 bases in between. The CDR3 sequence: CASSPNPWWDTQYF. In nucleotides, the CDR3 is TGTGCCAGCAGCCCGAACCCCTGGTGGGATACGCAGTATTTT.

V and J are TRBV12-3 or TRBV12-4 and TRBJ2-1; 9 bases are shared with TRBD1. V shed 4 bases, J shed 8 bases, and the junction held 6 bases outside the gene matches. This CDR3 is built from 14 residues. Here the CDR3 reads CASSSTGGIDEQFF. In DNA form, the CDR3 reads TGTGCCAGCAGTTCGACAGGGGGTATCGATGAGCAGTTCTTC.

This chain links TRBV28 with TRBJ2-1; TRBD2 agrees at 11 bases. Germline CDR1 reads MDHEN; CDR2 reads SYDVKM. The CDR3 is 14 amino acids. Unmatched junction bases numbered 8, after V lost 10 bases and J lost 6 bases. The CDR3 loop reads CATKLAGESNEQFF. CDR3 DNA: TGTGCCACCAAACTAGCGGGAGAATCCAATGAGCAGTTCTTC.

This chain uses TRBV4-1 with TRBJ2-1, with 9 positions matching TRBD2. V was clipped by 1 base and J by 2 bases; unmatched bases: 9. Germline V lookup: CDR1 MGHRA, CDR2 YSYEKL. The CDR3 is 18 residues long. CDR3 bases: TGCGCCAGCAGCCAAGGAGGTGGATTAGCGGGAGCCTACAATGAGCAGTTCTTC. Translated, it gives CASSQGGGLAGAYNEQFF.